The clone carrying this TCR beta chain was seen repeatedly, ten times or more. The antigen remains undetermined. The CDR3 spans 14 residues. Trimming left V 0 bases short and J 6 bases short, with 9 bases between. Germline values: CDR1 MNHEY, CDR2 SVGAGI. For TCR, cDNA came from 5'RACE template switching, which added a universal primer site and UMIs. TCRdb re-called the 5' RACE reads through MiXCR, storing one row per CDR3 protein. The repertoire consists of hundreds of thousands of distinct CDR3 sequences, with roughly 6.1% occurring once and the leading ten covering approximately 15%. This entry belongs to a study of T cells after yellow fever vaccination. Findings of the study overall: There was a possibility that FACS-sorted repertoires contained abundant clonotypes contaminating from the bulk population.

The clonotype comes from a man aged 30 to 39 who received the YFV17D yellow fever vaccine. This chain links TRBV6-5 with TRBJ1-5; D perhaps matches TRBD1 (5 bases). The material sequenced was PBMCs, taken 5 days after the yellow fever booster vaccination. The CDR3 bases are TGTGCCAGCAGTTACTCAGGGGAGGCTCAGCCCCAGCATTTT. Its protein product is CASSYSGEAQPQHF.